In this sample, the clone carrying this T cell receptor (beta chain) turned up many times. As yet, its antigen is unknown. The entry originates in a study of spatial heterogeneity in lung cancer. Whole-study results and caveats: Expanded tumor TCRs that were ubiquitous appeared in blood more at resection than follow-up.

TCRdb re-called the 5' RACE reads with MiXCR, one entry per CDR3 protein. The table has around 27,000 distinct CDR3 sequences, 5% to 6% seen once; the top ten hold 22%. As for time point: blood at routine non-recurrence follow-up after resection. The input material, whole RNA from tumor, nontumor lung or frozen PBMC, was sequenced unsorted. The input for sequencing was PBMCs, taken at follow-up. This TCR was recovered from a male donor with early-stage non-small cell lung cancer.

The CDR3 is CASSPEGYGYTF. CDR3 DNA: TGTGCCAGCAGCCCCGAGGGCTATGGCTACACCTTC. The chain couples TRBV3-1 to TRBJ1-2; D is unresolved. Germline V lookup: CDR1 LGHDT, CDR2 YNNKEL (reference sequence). The V end lost 4 bases, the J end lost 4 bases, and 7 bases lay between the germline ends. The CDR3 is made up of 12 amino acids.